This paragraph reports one T cell receptor beta chain. Its antigen is unknown. CDR3 length: 13 residues. CDR1 is SGHVS and CDR2 is FNYEAQ in the germline V gene. The entry originates in a study of CXCR3-negative and CXCR3-positive naive CD8 T cells. Study conclusions and caveats: Within a donor, both naive subsets shared TRBV-TRBJ usage, unlike memory cells. The majority of assays used fresh PBMCs, and CXCR3 expression partially decreased after cryopreservation.

The TRB cDNA libraries were prepared by 5' RACE with UMI labels. TCRdb re-analyzed the 5' RACE reads; it lists each CDR3 protein once, without DNA. The ten most abundant clones cover under 15% of a sample with approximately 45,000 distinct CDR3 sequences. This receptor was obtained from a human donor in good health. Some clones in this sample may be carry-over from other donors' samples. Sequenced sample: memory CD8+ T cells from blood. The genes are TRBV7-6 and TRBJ2-7; TCRdb indicates TRBD1, and absent DNA this call remains unverified. CDR3 residues: CASSSPTGNEQYF.